Sequencing of this T cell receptor (beta chain) was carried out in a study of breast tumors, draining lymph nodes, adjacent tissues (dated by TCRdb to about 2016). About the full investigation: TCR beta repertoires were compared across tumor, adjacent nontumor tissue and axillary lymph nodes obtained from breast cancer patients. In human breast cancer, the study set out to evaluate how tumor, surrounding tissue and draining lymph node repertoires relate to one another and whether T cells may move between these sites.

This clonotype was recorded at least ten times. Its recognized antigen is unknown. No much larger clone is present one base from it, and per-base qualities are unavailable. Sequences SGHTA (CDR1) and FQGNSA (CDR2) are obtained from the germline V gene. Germline trimming: 1 base from V, 4 bases from J; junction bases outside gene matches: 8. Taken from cysteine to phenylalanine, the CDR3 has 16 residues. This entry keeps only the CDR3 DNA: 48 bases, framed from base 1. Results and caveats for the whole study, not just this receptor: Tumor and nontumor tissue repertoires were significantly more similar in luminal-like than in basal-like breast cancer. The conclusion that tumor T cells originate in lymph nodes was presented as consistent with a hypothesis rather than as directly demonstrated. Tumor T-cell repertoires showed less diversity than lymph node repertoires and more diversity than nontumor tissue repertoires, and tumor T-cell repertoires showed preferential V and J gene usage. The data were judged consistent with most tumor T cells deriving from the lymph node and then expanding within tumor tissue.

For sequencing, an Illumina HiSeq 2000 was employed. TCR beta chain libraries were generated through multiplex PCR amplification. The amplified TCR beta chain products were analyzed by high-throughput sequencing. TCRdb handled the public reads itself, with Q25 trimming in fastp and clone calling in MiXCR, and kept productive beta chains. For every CDR3 protein sequence, its rows merge into one entry that carries the most common genes and DNA. For this sample there are about 52,000 distinct CDR3 sequences; around 45% appear just once. Of the sample, about 11% is held by the ten largest clones. The receptor comes from a female donor with breast cancer. Some clones in this sample may be carry-over from other donors' samples. The sample was breast tumor tissue. The chain couples TRBV7-2 to TRBJ2-3; 7 junctional bases match TRBD2. Here the CDR3 is given as CASSLVLAGVPDTQYF. In nucleotides, the sequence is TGTGCCAGCAGCTTAGTTCTGGCGGGAGTCCCAGATACGCAGTATTTT.